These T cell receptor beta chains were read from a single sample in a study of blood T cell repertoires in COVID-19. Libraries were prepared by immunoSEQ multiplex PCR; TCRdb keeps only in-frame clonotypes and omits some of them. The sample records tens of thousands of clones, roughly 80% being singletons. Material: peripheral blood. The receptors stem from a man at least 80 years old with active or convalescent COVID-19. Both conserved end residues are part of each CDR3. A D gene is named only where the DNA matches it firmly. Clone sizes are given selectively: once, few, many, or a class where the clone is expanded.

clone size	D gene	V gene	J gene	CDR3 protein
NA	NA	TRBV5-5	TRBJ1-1	CASSPSRGLGVTEAFF
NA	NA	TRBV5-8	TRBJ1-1	CASSRGRTEAFF
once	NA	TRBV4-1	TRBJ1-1	CASSQKTTGLSTEAFF
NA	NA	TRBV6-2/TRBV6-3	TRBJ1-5	CASSYDLQGSSNQPQHF
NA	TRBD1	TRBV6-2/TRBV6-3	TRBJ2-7	CASSYSSRDRAEQYF
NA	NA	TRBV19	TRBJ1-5	CASSLLGQPQHF
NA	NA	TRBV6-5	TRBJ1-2	CASRILGGYFDGYTF
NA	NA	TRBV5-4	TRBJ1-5	CASSLEGVDQPQHF
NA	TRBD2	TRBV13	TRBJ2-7	CASSRPGGVGEQYF
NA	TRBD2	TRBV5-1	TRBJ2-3	CASRVGSGSSNTQYF
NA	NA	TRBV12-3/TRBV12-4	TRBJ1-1	CASIGGPTEAFF
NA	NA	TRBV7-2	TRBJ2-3	CASSLGAIGTDTQYF
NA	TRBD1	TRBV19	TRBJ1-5	CASREDRGRGQPQHF
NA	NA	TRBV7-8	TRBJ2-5	CASSFRGNRETQYF
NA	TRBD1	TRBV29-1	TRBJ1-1	CSVVGQPYMNTEAFF
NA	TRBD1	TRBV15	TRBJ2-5	CATSGNSGTGQETQYF
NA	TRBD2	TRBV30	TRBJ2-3	CAQSSGSSLADTQYF
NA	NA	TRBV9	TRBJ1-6	CATKARGSNSPLHF
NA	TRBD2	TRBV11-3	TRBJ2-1	CASSRGLAGGPGDEQFF
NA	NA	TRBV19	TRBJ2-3	CASSIGAISTDTQYF